These T cell receptor beta chains were read from a single sample in a study of blood T cell repertoires in COVID-19. Clones were read by immunoSEQ multiplex PCR, and TCRdb kept only the in-frame ones, dropping some. Of approximately 200,000 clones listed, roughly 80% are singletons. The source material was peripheral blood. The receptors stem from a woman aged 50 to 60 with acute or convalescent COVID-19. Each CDR3 is given with its conserved first and last residue. D genes are given only for firm matches. Where a row states a size, it is once, few, many or the class of an expanded clone; other rows omit it.

D	size	V	J	DNA	CDR3
-	-	TRBV18	TRBJ2-7	TGTGCCAGCTCACCAGGCAGGGGGGCCTACGAGCAGTACTTC	CASSPGRGAYEQYF
-	-	TRBV9	TRBJ2-6	TGTGCCAGCAGCGTAGGCCAGGGATCTGGGGCCAACGTCCTGACTTTC	CASSVGQGSGANVLTF
TRBD1	-	TRBV6-6	TRBJ2-7	TGTGCCAGCAGTTGGGGCGGACAGGGGGCTCGGAACGAGCAGTACTTC	CASSWGGQGARNEQYF
TRBD2	-	TRBV5-1	TRBJ2-1	TGCGCCAGCAGCTTGGCCATCGGGACTAGCCGGATCTACAATGAGCAGTTCTTC	CASSLAIGTSRIYNEQFF
TRBD2	-	TRBV6-5	TRBJ2-2	TGTGCCAGCAGGCCGGGACTAGTGAACACCGGGGAGCTGTTTTTT	CASRPGLVNTGELFF
-	once	TRBV12-5	TRBJ2-5	TGTGCTAGTGGTTTGGTACTAGGGGCCGGAGGGGAGACCCAGTACTTC	CASGLVLGAGGETQYF
-	few	TRBV7-2	TRBJ2-3	TGTGCCAGCAGCTGGGGACTGAGAGATACGCAGTATTTT	CASSWGLRDTQYF
TRBD1	-	TRBV5-8	TRBJ1-1	TGTGCCAGCAGGTTAGGCACAGGGGCGCAGGGGACTGAAGCTTTCTTT	CASRLGTGAQGTEAFF
-	-	TRBV24-1	TRBJ1-1	TGTGCCACCCTCCCGACCGAGGGGGGGCTTGAAAGTAGCACTGAAGCTTTCTTT	CATLPTEGGLESSTEAFF
TRBD1	-	TRBV18	TRBJ2-2	TGTGCCAGCTCGCAGGGGACAGGGACTTTGAACACCGGGGAGCTGTTTTTT	CASSQGTGTLNTGELFF
-	-	TRBV28	TRBJ2-7	TGTGCCAGTTCCAACCGGGGTTCCAGCTCCTACGAGCAGTACTTC	CASSNRGSSSYEQYF